Listed below are T cell receptor beta chains from one sample, sequenced in a study of blood T cell repertoires in COVID-19. Using immunoSEQ multiplex PCR, the repertoire was profiled, and TCRdb retains in-frame clones only, with some absent. The sample holds about 130,000 clones; under 85% are singletons and the top ten take 12%. The source material was peripheral blood. All receptors derive from a man between 60 and 70 years old with acute or convalescent COVID-19. Each CDR3 is given with its conserved first and last residue. D genes are given only for firm matches. Clone size is stated in some rows and not others, as once, few, many or a class when expanded.

j_gene | v_gene | d_gene | abundance | CDR3aa | CDR3nt
TRBJ2-7 | TRBV13 | - | - | CASSLGNRPNYEQYF | TGTGCCAGCAGCTTAGGCAACAGGCCAAACTACGAGCAGTACTTC
TRBJ1-2 | TRBV5-1 | - | - | CASSLGGGYGYTF | TGCGCCAGCAGCTTAGGGGGTGGCTATGGCTACACCTTC
TRBJ2-4 | TRBV28 | - | - | CASRAHQGRAKNIQYF | TGTGCCAGCAGGGCTCACCAAGGGAGAGCCAAAAACATTCAGTACTTC
TRBJ2-7 | TRBV28 | TRBD1 | - | CASSTTGGFPSYEQYF | TGTGCCAGCAGTACGACAGGGGGCTTCCCCTCCTACGAGCAGTACTTC
TRBJ2-1 | TRBV28 | - | few | CASSSQDSSQFF | TGTGCCAGCAGTTCGCAGGACAGTTCGCAGTTCTTC
TRBJ2-7 | TRBV11-2 | TRBD1 | once | CASRIGTGLSYEQYF | TGTGCCAGCAGAATAGGGACAGGCTTATCCTACGAGCAGTACTTC
TRBJ1-5 | TRBV7-9 | TRBD1 | - | CASSGTDRGGQPQHF | TGTGCCAGCAGCGGGACCGACAGGGGTGGACAGCCCCAGCATTTT
TRBJ1-6 | TRBV28 | TRBD1 | - | CASSSGQGGSPLHF | TGTGCCAGCAGCAGTGGACAGGGCGGATCACCCCTCCACTTT
TRBJ2-1 | TRBV20-1 | TRBD2 | few | CSASAPTGGRGNEQFF | TGCAGTGCTAGTGCCCCAACGGGCGGGAGAGGTAATGAGCAGTTCTTC
TRBJ1-1 | TRBV11-2 | - | - | CASSLVAGDLNTEAFF | TGTGCCAGCAGCTTAGTGGCAGGTGATTTGAACACTGAAGCTTTCTTT
TRBJ2-7 | TRBV6-6 | TRBD2 | - | CASRIAGGVDEQYF | TGTGCCAGCAGAATAGCGGGAGGGGTTGACGAGCAGTACTTC
TRBJ2-7 | TRBV5-1 | TRBD2 | - | CASSQGGLAAPEQYF | TGCGCCAGCAGTCAAGGGGGACTAGCGGCGCCCGAGCAGTACTTC
TRBJ2-1 | TRBV4-1 | - | - | CASSQDATSGDEQFF | TGCGCCAGCAGCCAAGATGCAACTAGTGGGGATGAGCAGTTCTTC
TRBJ2-3 | TRBV30 | TRBD2 | - | CAWSETSGTTDTQYF | TGTGCCTGGAGTGAGACTAGCGGGACCACAGATACGCAGTATTTT
TRBJ2-7 | TRBV27 | TRBD2 | - | CASSDCTGTRDYEQYF | TGTGCCAGCAGCGATTGCACCGGGACTAGAGACTACGAGCAGTACTTC
TRBJ1-5 | TRBV5-5 | - | - | CASSWDLGDQPQHF | TGTGCCAGCAGCTGGGACTTGGGGGATCAGCCCCAGCATTTT
TRBJ1-4 | TRBV28 | TRBD1 | - | CASSSVTSTGRGEKLFF | TGTGCCAGCAGTTCGGTCACCTCGACAGGGCGTGGAGAAAAACTGTTTTTT
TRBJ1-2 | TRBV27 | - | - | CASSAQRAHGYTF | TGTGCCAGCAGCGCCCAAAGAGCACATGGCTACACCTTC
TRBJ2-7 | TRBV6-2/TRBV6-3 | TRBD1 | - | CASSRDRGHSYEQYF | TGTGCCAGCAGCCGGGACAGGGGCCACTCCTACGAGCAGTACTTC
TRBJ1-6 | TRBV5-4 | TRBD1 | few | CASSPGQSTNNSPLHF | TGTGCCAGCAGCCCGGGACAGTCGACCAATAATTCACCCCTCCACTTT
TRBJ2-3 | TRBV27 | TRBD2 | - | CASTMIAGSRTDTQYF | TGTGCCAGCACAATGATAGCGGGATCCCGCACAGATACGCAGTATTTT
TRBJ1-5 | TRBV27 | TRBD1 | - | CASSPGQRYQPQHF | TGTGCCAGCAGCCCGGGACAGCGCTATCAGCCCCAGCATTTT
TRBJ1-1 | TRBV6-5 | - | - | CASSYPEGGAFF | TGTGCCAGCAGTTACCCGGAGGGTGGAGCTTTCTTT
TRBJ2-2 | TRBV7-3 | - | - | CASSPYGGGVDTGELFF | TGTGCCAGCAGCCCCTACGGCGGAGGAGTAGACACCGGGGAGCTGTTTTTT
TRBJ1-1 | TRBV5-4 | - | once | CASSLGLANTEAFF | TGTGCCAGCAGCTTGGGATTGGCGAACACTGAAGCTTTCTTT
TRBJ2-1 | TRBV3-1/TRBV3-2 | - | - | CASSQRGNEQFF | TGTGCCAGCAGCCAACGGGGGAATGAGCAGTTCTTC
TRBJ2-3 | TRBV6-1 | - | - | CASSETRTDTQYF | TGTGCCAGCAGTGAGACAAGGACAGATACGCAGTATTTT
TRBJ1-1 | TRBV3-1/TRBV3-2 | TRBD1 | once | CASSLRTGRMNTEAFF | TGTGCCAGCAGCCTACGGACAGGTCGCATGAACACTGAAGCTTTCTTT
TRBJ2-1 | TRBV6-6 | - | once | CASSTGRANEQFF | TGTGCCAGCAGCACAGGGAGGGCCAATGAGCAGTTCTTC
TRBJ1-5 | TRBV28 | TRBD1 | - | CASSLMGQGRSSGNQPQHF | TGTGCCAGCAGTTTAATGGGACAGGGTCGATCAAGTGGCAATCAGCCCCAGCATTTT
TRBJ1-1 | TRBV4-1 | - | - | CASSQAPRGGEDTEAFF | TGCGCCAGCAGCCAAGCCCCCCGGGGTGGTGAGGACACTGAAGCTTTCTTT
TRBJ1-5 | TRBV27 | - | - | CASSSTRLRTDLNQPQHF | TGTGCCAGCAGTTCCACACGCCTACGGACAGATCTCAATCAGCCCCAGCATTTT
TRBJ1-6 | TRBV4-1 | TRBD1 | - | CASSQGSQGTGRISPLHF | TGCGCCAGCAGCCAAGGGTCCCAGGGGACAGGAAGAATCTCACCCCTCCACTTT
TRBJ1-4 | TRBV19 | TRBD1 | - | CASTPPGQGREKLFF | TGTGCCAGTACCCCTCCGGGACAGGGGAGGGAAAAACTGTTTTTT
TRBJ1-2 | TRBV28 | - | - | CASSSPGGWGTGYTF | TGTGCCAGCAGTTCCCCCGGGGGGTGGGGGACGGGCTACACCTTC
TRBJ2-7 | TRBV15 | - | - | CATSRDLTEYEQYF | TGTGCCACCAGCAGAGATTTAACAGAGTACGAGCAGTACTTC
TRBJ2-7 | TRBV6-6 | - | - | CASSTTNYEQYF | TGTGCCAGCAGTACTACTAACTACGAGCAGTACTTC
TRBJ1-2 | TRBV9 | - | - | CASSPGGEYGYTF | TGTGCCAGCAGCCCCGGGGGGGAGTATGGCTACACCTTC
TRBJ1-1 | TRBV7-8 | - | - | CASSPRGGGGDTEAFF | TGTGCCAGCAGCCCCAGGGGTGGAGGGGGGGACACTGAAGCTTTCTTT
TRBJ1-4 | TRBV7-8 | TRBD1 | - | CASSLETPQGVGEEKLFF | TGTGCCAGCAGCTTAGAAACCCCGCAGGGGGTAGGGGAAGAAAAACTGTTTTTT
TRBJ2-5 | TRBV11-2 | - | - | CASSRAVGETQYF | TGTGCCAGCAGCCGAGCGGTGGGAGAGACCCAGTACTTC
TRBJ1-2 | TRBV5-1 | - | - | CASSLGASGYGYTF | TGCGCCAGCAGCTTGGGGGCAAGTGGCTATGGCTACACCTTC
TRBJ2-1 | TRBV6-2/TRBV6-3 | - | - | CASSYSRGSYNEQFF | TGTGCCAGCAGTTACTCCCGGGGCTCCTACAATGAGCAGTTCTTC
TRBJ2-3 | TRBV28 | - | - | CASSSDLKKQYF | TGTGCCAGCAGTTCGGACTTGAAGAAGCAGTATTTT
TRBJ2-7 | TRBV27 | - | few | CASSPVDRNHYEQYF | TGTGCCAGCAGTCCCGTTGACAGAAACCATTACGAGCAGTACTTC
TRBJ1-3 | TRBV30 | - | - | CAWTVRAGNTIYF | TGTGCCTGGACGGTACGGGCTGGAAACACCATATATTTT
TRBJ2-5 | TRBV27 | - | once | CASSGGGDETQYF | TGTGCCAGCAGTGGTGGAGGAGACGAGACCCAGTACTTC
TRBJ2-1 | TRBV3-1/TRBV3-2 | TRBD2 | - | CASSPRTSGRIEQFF | TGTGCCAGCAGCCCGAGGACTAGCGGGAGGATCGAGCAGTTCTTC
TRBJ2-7 | TRBV19 | TRBD2 | - | CASGTSDYEQYF | TGTGCCTCCGGGACTAGCGACTACGAGCAGTACTTC
TRBJ2-7 | TRBV5-1 | TRBD2 | - | CASSLERGLYEQYF | TGCGCCAGCAGCTTGGAGCGGGGGCTCTACGAGCAGTACTTC
TRBJ2-7 | TRBV11-1 | - | - | CASSLAGSYEQYF | TGTGCCAGCAGTTTGGCGGGCTCCTACGAGCAGTACTTC
TRBJ2-7 | TRBV7-9 | - | - | CASSFTGEQYF | TGTGCCAGCAGCTTTACAGGGGAGCAGTACTTC
TRBJ2-1 | TRBV5-1 | TRBD2 | - | CASSGTGLAGANEQFF | TGCGCCAGCAGCGGGACCGGACTAGCGGGAGCGAATGAGCAGTTCTTC
TRBJ2-3 | TRBV28 | TRBD2 | - | CASNVLSGGTDTQYF | TGTGCCAGCAATGTGCTTAGCGGGGGCACAGATACGCAGTATTTT
TRBJ2-2 | TRBV7-3 | - | - | CASSLTGGAAGELFF | TGTGCCAGCAGCTTAACCGGGGGAGCGGCCGGGGAGCTGTTTTTT
TRBJ2-7 | TRBV7-8 | - | - | CASSPEGYEQYF | TGTGCCAGCAGCCCGGAGGGGTACGAGCAGTACTTC
TRBJ2-7 | TRBV28 | - | - | CASSPREFASYEQYF | TGTGCCAGCAGTCCCCGGGAGTTCGCGTCCTACGAGCAGTACTTC
TRBJ2-5 | TRBV7-9 | - | - | CASSVSRRGQETQYF | TGTGCCAGCAGCGTCAGCCGCAGGGGCCAAGAGACCCAGTACTTC
TRBJ1-1 | TRBV11-1 | TRBD1 | - | CASSIPQGAEAFF | TGTGCCAGCAGCATTCCTCAGGGGGCTGAAGCTTTCTTT